This entry concerns a single T cell receptor beta chain. The record originates from a study of low-dose radiotherapy and immunotherapy resistance in tumors. The overall study: The treatment that patients received was intravenous nivolumab 240 mg every two weeks plus ipilimumab 1 mg/kg every six weeks.

This CDR3 spans 14 amino acids. V trimming: 5 bases; J trimming: 4 bases; junction bases outside the gene matches: 6. In germline, CDR1 is MNHEY, CDR2 SVGEGT. cDNA synthesis used a TRAV/TRBV-specific primer set for both chains. TCRs were amplified for around 21 PCR cycles with a constant-region primer and V-primer adapter. After the mRNA was isolated, it was amplified using in vitro transcription. Using its own MiXCR run on the reads, TCRdb lists one record per CDR3 protein. The sample contains about 13,000 distinct CDR3 sequences, roughly 70% of which appear only once. The genes are TRBV6-2 or TRBV6-3 and TRBJ1-2; 8 bases are a match to TRBD1. The sequence was collected from a human donor with advanced metastatic prostate, ovarian, gallbladder or colorectal cancer (not recorded which). This table probably holds off-target reads from a library built for another chain. The CDR3 DNA is TGTGCCAGCAGTACCGGGACAGGAACCTATGGCTACACCTTC. It translates to CASSTGTGTYGYTF.